The 8 T cell receptor beta chains in this list originate from one sample, sequenced in a study of tumor-infiltrating lymphocytes in primary liver carcinoma. TCR beta cDNA was made from approximately 500 ng total RNA with a constant-region primer. TCR beta libraries came from three nested multiplex PCR rounds using slightly modified ARM-PCR. TRBV1-TRBV30 forward primers paired with a C-beta reverse primer drove the first two PCR rounds, roughly 10 cycles each. TCRdb called the multiplex PCR reads again in MiXCR, with one record for every CDR3 protein. The sample lists under 150,000 distinct CDR3 sequences, about two thirds occurring once. Co-extraction of RNA and DNA was performed on roughly 20-33 mg of unsorted bulk tissue. The specimen sequenced was tumor-adjacent normal liver tissue. The receptors shown here come from an older woman with primary liver carcinoma and hepatitis B virus infection.

With regard to this clonotype: In this CDR3 the conserved last residue, phenylalanine or tryptophan, is missing, so a read error is likely. The chain combines TRBV10-2 with TRBJ1-4; tentatively, D is TRBD1 (6 bases). CDR3 length: 14 residues. In germline, CDR1 is WSHSY, CDR2 SAAADI. The CDR3 sequence: CVSRAQGLDEKLFI. The CDR3 DNA sequence: TGCGTCAGCAGGGCCCAGGGGTTGGATGAAAAACTGTTTATT.

This clonotype was counted between two and nine times. Just one base apart from a much larger clone, this may be a read error. V and J are TRBV7-9 and TRBJ2-4, with a possible D match to TRBD2 (5 bases). The CDR3 is 12 amino acids. CDR1 SEHNR and CDR2 FQNEAQ come from the germline V gene (reference sequence). CDR3 sequence: CASSLTAGTRVF. The CDR3 bases are TGTGCCAGCAGCTTAACGGCTGGAACGAGGGTCTTC.

As concerns this clonotype: At one end the junction does not follow the germline gene, possibly because of a read error. The chain combines TRBV28 with TRBJ2-7; D uncertain. Germline V gene lookup returns CDR1 MDHEN and CDR2 SYDVKM. The CDR3 is 11 amino acids. As DNA, the CDR3 is TGTGCCAGCGGTCATCAATACGAGCAGTGCTTC. Protein: CASGHQYEQCF.

This clonotype has ten or more counts. The chain employs TRBV14 and TRBJ2-3; the D gene is possibly TRBD1 (5 bases). Trimming stripped 4 bases from V and 5 bases from J, with 19 bases between. Germline V gives CDR1 SGHDN, CDR2 FVKESK. The CDR3 is 16 residues long. The CDR3 nucleotides read TGTGCCAGCAGCCCAGGGCGTGTCGGGCTTGGAGATACGCAGTATTTT. This codes for CASSPGRVGLGDTQYF.

Notes on this clonotype: The junction departs from germline at one end; a sequencing error may be responsible. This sequence joins TRBV11-3 and TRBJ2-1, with no clear D. The CDR3 covers 16 residues. The germline gives CDR1 SGHNT, CDR2 YENEEA. The CDR3 here is CASSPPRDSIYNEQFF. The CDR3 region has the DNA TGTGCAAGCAGCCCCCCCCGAGATTCCATTTACAATGAGCAGTTCTTC.

As to this clonotype: This could be a read error, since a much larger clone is one nucleotide away. The conserved final phenylalanine or tryptophan is absent from the CDR3, which likely points to a read error. The CDR3 coding sequence is TGTGCCAGCAGCTTACGACTAGCGGGAAGGAACAATGAGCAGTTCTCC. Its translation is CASSLRLAGRNNEQFS. The rearrangement uses TRBV7-9 and TRBJ2-1, with TRBD2 identical over 11 bases. The ends lost 2 bases at V and 5 bases at J; junction bases unmatched: 5. CDR1 and CDR2 (germline): SEHNR, FQNEAQ (reference sequence). CDR3 length: 16 residues.

A note on this clonotype: This may be a read error: a much more frequent sequence differs by one nucleotide. The rearrangement links TRBV10-2 to TRBJ2-2, with TRBD2 matching over 7 bases. There are 15 residues in the CDR3. Germline loops: CDR1 WSHSY, CDR2 SAAADI. After removal of 6 bases from V and 1 base from J, the junction contained 5 bases not matched to a gene. The CDR3 bases are TGCGCCAGCAGGGTAGCGGGCTTGAACACCGGGGAGCTGTTTTTT. This sequence encodes CASRVAGLNTGELFF.

As for this clonotype: One end of the junction fails to match germline, which may point to a read error. V gene TRBV10-3 combines with J gene TRBJ2-1, with TRBD2 matching over 8 bases. Germline CDR1 and CDR2: ENHRY and SYGVKD. This CDR3 is 17 amino acids long. The DNA of the CDR3 is TGTGCCATCAGTGAGTCTGAGCGGGAGCGCTCCTACAACGAGCAGTTCTTC. It translates to CAISESERERSYNEQFF.